This is a list of T cell receptor beta chains from one sample in a study of blood T cell repertoires in COVID-19. Clones were read by immunoSEQ multiplex PCR, and TCRdb kept only the in-frame ones, dropping some. The sample shows under 80,000 clones, more than 75% of them seen only once. The specimen was peripheral blood. These receptors were taken from a human donor in a cohort sampled during active COVID-19. Each CDR3 is given with its conserved first and last residue. D genes are given only for firm matches. Not all rows give a size; the values are once, few, many and, for expanded clones, a class.

v_call,d_call,clone_size,j_call,cdr3_nt,cdr3_aa
TRBV14,.,.,TRBJ1-2,TGTGCCAGCAGCCAAGATGTAATGCCGTGGCCTTATGGCTACACCTTC,CASSQDVMPWPYGYTF
TRBV19,.,few,TRBJ1-5,TGTGCCAGTAGCCCAGGGGTCAATCAGCCCCAGCATTTT,CASSPGVNQPQHF
TRBV21-1,.,many,TRBJ1-5,TGTGCCAGCAGCATAATCGAGGGCCGGGCGGATCAGCCCCAGCATTTT,CASSIIEGRADQPQHF
TRBV9,.,.,TRBJ2-1,TGTGCCAGCAGCGTAAACTCCCCGCTAACCAATGAGCAGTTCTTC,CASSVNSPLTNEQFF
TRBV9,.,.,TRBJ2-3,TGTGCCAGCAGCATTTCTAGCGATTCAGATACGCAGTATTTT,CASSISSDSDTQYF
TRBV4-1,TRBD1,.,TRBJ1-5,TGCGCCAGCAGCCTGACAGAGGGACAGGGGGCTAGTCAGCCCCAGCATTTT,CASSLTEGQGASQPQHF
TRBV19,TRBD2,.,TRBJ2-1,TGTGCCAGTACCCCCCCCGGGACTAGCGGAGACAATGAGCAGTTCTTC,CASTPPGTSGDNEQFF
TRBV19,TRBD1,.,TRBJ1-4,TGTGCCAGTAGTTTGACAGGGCGCTCGGAAAAACTGTTTTTT,CASSLTGRSEKLFF
TRBV21-1,.,.,TRBJ2-1,TGTGCCGAAACTGGGGGCCCGGATGAGCAGTTCTTC,CAETGGPDEQFF
TRBV19,TRBD1,once,TRBJ1-4,TGTGCCAGTAGTCGAACCAGGGACAGCCCAACTAATGAAAAACTGTTTTTT,CASSRTRDSPTNEKLFF
TRBV4-1,.,.,TRBJ1-5,TGCGCCAGCAGCCAGCGGGACGGCGATCAGCCCCAGCATTTT,CASSQRDGDQPQHF
TRBV29-1,.,.,TRBJ2-3,TGCAGCATTCTGAGGGGGTCGGATACGCAGTATTTT,CSILRGSDTQYF
TRBV7-9,.,.,TRBJ1-4,TGTGCCAGCAGCCCAGGAGGGATGGCTAATGAAAAACTGTTTTTT,CASSPGGMANEKLFF
TRBV3-1/TRBV3-2,.,.,TRBJ2-7,TGTGCCAGCAGCACCCTAGCCTACGAGCAGTACTTC,CASSTLAYEQYF
TRBV7-9,TRBD1,.,TRBJ1-6,TGTGCCAGCAGCTTAGGGGTCGCATGGACAGGGAATAATTCACCCCTCCACTTT,CASSLGVAWTGNNSPLHF
TRBV2,.,.,TRBJ2-5,TGTGCCAGCGAGGGGGTCCAGGCGGGTAAAGAGACCCAGTACTTC,CASEGVQAGKETQYF
TRBV5-4,TRBD2,few,TRBJ2-7,TGTGCCAGCAGCCTTCCGGGACTAGCGGGAGTCGAGCAGTACTTC,CASSLPGLAGVEQYF
TRBV2,TRBD2,.,TRBJ2-5,TGTGCCACCGGAGCGGGAGGGGGAGAGACCCAGTACTTC,CATGAGGGETQYF
TRBV30,.,once,TRBJ1-5,TGTGCCTGGAGCACCGGGGACAACCAGCCCCAGCATTTT,CAWSTGDNQPQHF
TRBV4-1,TRBD1,.,TRBJ1-1,TGCGCCAGCAGCTACAGTGTCGGACAGGGCCTCGAAGCTTTCTTT,CASSYSVGQGLEAFF
TRBV24-1,.,.,TRBJ2-3,TGTGCCACCAGTCAGTATCCGCCTACGCAGTATTTT,CATSQYPPTQYF
TRBV11-3,.,.,TRBJ2-3,TGTGCCAGCAGCTTAGTGCAGGGGATAGATACGCAGTATTTT,CASSLVQGIDTQYF
TRBV29-1,.,once,TRBJ2-7,TGCAGCGTTTCGTACGGTTCCTACGAGCAGTACTTC,CSVSYGSYEQYF
TRBV5-1,.,.,TRBJ2-5,TGCGCCAGCAGCTTGGGAGGGTCGGGGCAAGAGACCCAGTACTTC,CASSLGGSGQETQYF
TRBV19,TRBD1,.,TRBJ2-7,TGTGCCAGTAGCCTACAGGGGTCGGTGTACGAGCAGTACTTC,CASSLQGSVYEQYF
TRBV3-1/TRBV3-2,TRBD1,.,TRBJ2-5,TGTGCCAGCAACCTAAAGGGACAGGGATCGCCCCTACAAGAGACCCAGTACTTC,CASNLKGQGSPLQETQYF
TRBV10-2,TRBD2,.,TRBJ2-1,TGCGCCAGCAAGGAAGGCGGGAGCCTATACAATGAGCAGTTCTTC,CASKEGGSLYNEQFF
TRBV9,TRBD2,.,TRBJ2-1,TGTGCCAGCAGCGAAGGGGTGAGCGGGGCTGGAAACTACAATGAGCAGTTCTTC,CASSEGVSGAGNYNEQFF
TRBV2,TRBD1,.,TRBJ2-7,TGTGCCAGCAGTGACAGGGGGCTGTCCTACGAGCAGTACTTC,CASSDRGLSYEQYF
TRBV5-1,TRBD1,.,TRBJ2-3,TGCGCCAGCAGAGTATCCCCTACAGGGGGAGATACGCAGTATTTT,CASRVSPTGGDTQYF
TRBV11-2,.,.,TRBJ2-1,TGTGCCAGCAGCTTAGGGAACAGACCATCCTACAATGAGCAGTTCTTC,CASSLGNRPSYNEQFF
TRBV7-7,.,.,TRBJ2-5,TGTGCCAGCAGCTTATACCAGGGGGGCAGGGGGGAGACCCAGTACTTC,CASSLYQGGRGETQYF
TRBV27,.,once,TRBJ2-3,TGTGCCAGCAGTTTAAGTGTCGGGATGCCGCAGTATTTT,CASSLSVGMPQYF
TRBV29-1,.,.,TRBJ2-3,TGCAGCGTGACCCCTAGGGAGTCGCAGTATTTT,CSVTPRESQYF
TRBV12-3/TRBV12-4,TRBD2,once,TRBJ2-1,TGTGCCAGTGGACTAGCTCGTTACAATGAGCAGTTCTTC,CASGLARYNEQFF
TRBV13,TRBD2,.,TRBJ2-1,TGTGCCAGCAGCCCGGATGGGCTAGCGGGAGGGCCGGCCTACAATGAGCAGTTCTTC,CASSPDGLAGGPAYNEQFF
TRBV7-9,TRBD2,.,TRBJ2-5,TGTGCCAGCAGCTTAGGACTAGCGGGAGATGGGGAGACCCAGTACTTC,CASSLGLAGDGETQYF
TRBV12-2,.,.,TRBJ2-2,TGTGCAAGTCGCTCCCGGACTAGCGGGAACACCGGGGAGCTGTTTTTT,CASRSRTSGNTGELFF
TRBV20-1,.,.,TRBJ2-1,TGCAGTGCCACCAGGGAGCAGTTCTTC,CSATREQFF
TRBV29-1,.,.,TRBJ2-5,TGCAGCGTTGAAGGGTCGGGGGAGACCCAGTACTTC,CSVEGSGETQYF
TRBV3-1/TRBV3-2,TRBD2,.,TRBJ2-1,TGTGCCAGCAGTCACCGGGACTACTTATACAATGAGCAGTTCTTC,CASSHRDYLYNEQFF
TRBV19,.,.,TRBJ1-5,TGTGCCAGTAGTATAGCACCCAGGGGTCGCAATCAGCCCCAGCATTTT,CASSIAPRGRNQPQHF
TRBV6-1,.,.,TRBJ1-2,TGTGCCAGCAGTGAAAGGGAGACCACGGCGAACTATGGCTACACCTTC,CASSERETTANYGYTF
TRBV5-1,TRBD2,.,TRBJ2-1,TGCGCCAGCAGCCGGACTAGCGGGAGTAGGGATGAGCAGTTCTTC,CASSRTSGSRDEQFF
TRBV3-1/TRBV3-2,.,.,TRBJ1-6,TGTGCCAGCAGCCAGGGGCCGAGGAATTCACCCCTCCACTTT,CASSQGPRNSPLHF
TRBV5-8,.,.,TRBJ1-1,TGTGCCAGCAGCCTTCTCGGAGGAGGTGAAGCTTTCTTT,CASSLLGGGEAFF
TRBV5-1,TRBD1,.,TRBJ2-2,TGCGCCAGCAGCTTGGCTATGGGACAGGGGGTACCCGGGGAGCTGTTTTTT,CASSLAMGQGVPGELFF
TRBV15,.,.,TRBJ1-2,TGTGCCACCAGCAGAGAGACAGGCTACTCCTATGGCTACACCTTC,CATSRETGYSYGYTF
TRBV10-2,.,once,TRBJ2-1,TGCGCCAGCGGCTTCGACTCCTACAATGAGCAGTTCTTC,CASGFDSYNEQFF
TRBV11-2,TRBD2,.,TRBJ2-1,TGTGCCAGCAGCTTCGCGGGAGCGGCCCAAGTGCAGTTCTTC,CASSFAGAAQVQFF
TRBV6-1,TRBD2,.,TRBJ2-1,TGTGCCAGCAGTGAAATGGCTAGCGGGAGGTGGGGTAATGAGCAGTTCTTC,CASSEMASGRWGNEQFF